A selection of T cell receptor beta chains follows, all from one sample in a study of T cells in tumors after PD-1 blockade. Here immunoSEQ multiplex PCR was the method, and the copy in TCRdb shows in-frame clones only, minus some. This table holds about 48,000 clones, over 70% found once. Sequences were derived from PBMCs, sampled before anti-PD-1 treatment. The receptor source for this set is a human donor with basal cell carcinoma. Both conserved end residues are part of each CDR3. The D gene is left open where the match is weak. Clone size, where shown, is once, few, many, or a class for clones that have expanded.

d_call | j_call | v_call | clone_size | cdr3_nt | cdr3_aa
TRBD1 | TRBJ1-2 | TRBV6-1 | - | TGTGCCAGCAGTGACACAACAGGGGGCTGGGGCTACACCTTC | CASSDTTGGWGYTF
TRBD1 | TRBJ2-7 | TRBV6-5 | - | TGTGCCAGCAGTTACCGAGACAGGGCTTCCTACGAGCAGTACTTC | CASSYRDRASYEQYF
TRBD1 | TRBJ1-2 | TRBV27 | - | TGTGCCAGCAGTGCAAGGGGGCATGACTATGGCTACACCTTC | CASSARGHDYGYTF
TRBD1 | TRBJ2-3 | TRBV19 | - | TGTGCCAGTAGTACCCGGGACAGGGGACCAGATACGCAGTATTTT | CASSTRDRGPDTQYF
- | TRBJ1-4 | TRBV28 | - | TGTGCCAGCTCAGGGACGGTAAAACTGTTTTTT | CASSGTVKLFF
- | TRBJ2-7 | TRBV6-1 | - | TGTGCCAGCAGTGAAGGCCCGATATTCTCCTACGAGCAGTACTTC | CASSEGPIFSYEQYF
- | TRBJ2-2 | TRBV5-1 | - | TGCGCCAGCAGCTTCCAGGGTACCGGGGAGCTGTTTTTT | CASSFQGTGELFF
TRBD1 | TRBJ1-4 | TRBV4-1 | - | TGCGCCAGCAGCCTTACCAGGGGGGAAAAACTGTTTTTT | CASSLTRGEKLFF
- | TRBJ2-2 | TRBV5-4 | - | TGTGCCAGCAGCTTGGGACTCCCCTCCCGGGAGCTGTTTTTT | CASSLGLPSRELFF
TRBD2 | TRBJ2-5 | TRBV7-2 | - | TGTGCCAGCAGCCAAACGGGGGGTAGCGGGGAGACCCAGTACTTC | CASSQTGGSGETQYF
- | TRBJ1-4 | TRBV28 | - | TGTGCCAGCAGGCCAACCGGGACACCAAATGAAAAACTGTTTTTT | CASRPTGTPNEKLFF
- | TRBJ1-1 | TRBV4-1 | few | TGCGCCAGCAGCCAAGACAAGGGCAGGGAAGGAACTGAAGCTTTCTTT | CASSQDKGREGTEAFF
- | TRBJ1-2 | TRBV5-1 | - | TGCGCCAGCAGCTTGGATAGGGGGTTGGACGGCTACACCTTC | CASSLDRGLDGYTF
- | TRBJ2-3 | TRBV7-9 | - | TGTGCCAGCAGCGGACCCCGAAACGGCACAGATACGCAGTATTTT | CASSGPRNGTDTQYF
- | TRBJ2-5 | TRBV5-1 | - | TGCGCCAGCAGCTTGATTGGACCGAACCAAGAGACCCAGTACTTC | CASSLIGPNQETQYF
- | TRBJ2-2 | TRBV5-1 | - | TGCGCCAGCAGCTTGGGGGCTTTGAACACCGGGGAGCTGTTTTTT | CASSLGALNTGELFF
TRBD2 | TRBJ2-3 | TRBV6-4 | - | TGTGCCAGCAGTGTTTTTAGCGGGGGGGCAGATACGCAGTATTTT | CASSVFSGGADTQYF
TRBD1 | TRBJ1-5 | TRBV19 | - | TGTGCCAGTAGCTGGGGGCAGGGGGTTCAGCCCCAGCATTTT | CASSWGQGVQPQHF
TRBD2 | TRBJ2-3 | TRBV2 | - | TGTGCCAGCAGTCAGGGACTAAGCACAGATACGCAGTATTTT | CASSQGLSTDTQYF
- | TRBJ1-1 | TRBV12-5 | - | TGTGCTAGTGGTTTGAGGGAGAACACTGAAGCTTTCTTT | CASGLRENTEAFF
- | TRBJ2-1 | TRBV21-1 | - | TGTGCCAGCAGCAAGACAGAGGACAATGAGCAGTTCTTC | CASSKTEDNEQFF
- | TRBJ1-1 | TRBV24-1 | - | TGTGCCACCAGTGATTGGGAGGGGAGGGCTTTCTTT | CATSDWEGRAFF
- | TRBJ1-6 | TRBV19 | - | TGTGCCAGTAGTCAAAATTCACCCCTCCACTTT | CASSQNSPLHF
TRBD1 | TRBJ2-7 | TRBV10-3 | - | TGTGCCATCAGTGAAATCATGTGGGACAGGGGAACCTACGAGCAGTACTTC | CAISEIMWDRGTYEQYF
- | TRBJ2-5 | TRBV18 | once | TGTGCCAGCTCACCACAGGGTTTAGGAGAGACCCAGTACTTC | CASSPQGLGETQYF
- | TRBJ2-3 | TRBV28 | once | TGTGCCAGCAGTACTCTGGGGGTTGGCACAGATACGCAGTATTTT | CASSTLGVGTDTQYF
- | TRBJ2-7 | TRBV20-1 | - | TGCAGTGCTAGAGATTCTTACGAGCAGTACTTC | CSARDSYEQYF
- | TRBJ1-1 | TRBV19 | - | TGTGCCACCTCCCATCAGGGGAAGATGGACACTGAAGCTTTCTTT | CATSHQGKMDTEAFF
- | TRBJ1-2 | TRBV6-5 | - | TGTGCCAGCAGTTACTCGAGCGGGCCCCACTATGGCTACACCTTC | CASSYSSGPHYGYTF
TRBD1 | TRBJ1-4 | TRBV19 | - | TGTGCCAGTACCTCCTCTGGAGGGGGCAGTGAAAAACTGTTTTTT | CASTSSGGGSEKLFF
- | TRBJ2-3 | TRBV5-1 | - | TGCGCCAGCAGCTTGTGGGGGCAGCCCACAGATACGCAGTATTTT | CASSLWGQPTDTQYF
TRBD1 | TRBJ1-5 | TRBV6-5 | - | TGTGCCAGCGGGGACAGGGAGAGACAGCCCCAGCATTTT | CASGDRERQPQHF
TRBD1 | TRBJ2-3 | TRBV14 | - | TGTGCCAGCAGCCAATGGGGACAGGGGGCTATAGATACGCAGTATTTT | CASSQWGQGAIDTQYF
- | TRBJ2-1 | TRBV6-6 | few | TGTGCCAGCAGTTACAGGGAATACAATGAGCAGTTCTTC | CASSYREYNEQFF
TRBD1 | TRBJ1-4 | TRBV28 | - | TGTGCCAGCAGTTTTCCGGGGACAGAAGAAAAACTGTTTTTT | CASSFPGTEEKLFF
- | TRBJ2-7 | TRBV28 | - | TGTGCCAGCAGTTTAGAATACTCTTTAGCGGGACAGGCCTACGAGCAGTACTTC | CASSLEYSLAGQAYEQYF
- | TRBJ1-5 | TRBV15 | - | TGTGCCACCAGCAGTGATAAGTATAGCAATCAGCCCCAGCATTTT | CATSSDKYSNQPQHF
- | TRBJ2-3 | TRBV6-6 | - | TGTGCCAGCAGTCAAACTCCTTTTCTCACAGATACGCAGTATTTT | CASSQTPFLTDTQYF
- | TRBJ1-2 | TRBV5-1 | - | TGCGCCAGCAGCTTGGCGTACCAGGAGACTAACTATGGCTACACCTTC | CASSLAYQETNYGYTF
- | TRBJ2-7 | TRBV11-1 | - | TGTGCCAGCAGCTTAGCAGGGGTGTCCTACGAGCAGTACTTC | CASSLAGVSYEQYF
- | TRBJ2-2 | TRBV3-1/TRBV3-2 | - | TGTGCCAGCAGCCAACCACAGGGTTCCGGGGAGCTGTTTTTT | CASSQPQGSGELFF
- | TRBJ1-3 | TRBV4-2 | - | TGTGCCAGCAGAGTTGAGGACACCATATATTTT | CASRVEDTIYF
- | TRBJ2-7 | TRBV7-2 | - | TGTGCCAGCAGCTTAGATGGGGGGTCCTACGAGCAGTACTTC | CASSLDGGSYEQYF
TRBD2 | TRBJ2-3 | TRBV5-6 | few | TGTGCCAGCAGCTTGTTTTCTACTAGCGGGGGGGCAGCAGATACGCAGTATTTT | CASSLFSTSGGAADTQYF
- | TRBJ2-5 | TRBV29-1 | - | TGCAGCGCCCCACACGGCGGGGACCGCTCCCTGGAGACCCAGTACTTC | CSAPHGGDRSLETQYF
TRBD1 | TRBJ2-3 | TRBV7-6 | - | TGTGCCAGCAGCTTAGGTGCCGGGACAGCTATCACAGATACGCAGTATTTT | CASSLGAGTAITDTQYF
TRBD1 | TRBJ2-3 | TRBV9 | - | TGTGCCAGCAGCGTAGAAACAGGGGGAAATACGCAGTATTTT | CASSVETGGNTQYF
- | TRBJ1-2 | TRBV6-6 | - | TGTGCCAGCAGCCTGGACACGACTCAAGCTAACTATGGCTACACCTTC | CASSLDTTQANYGYTF
- | TRBJ2-5 | TRBV2 | - | TGTGCCAGCAGTAGACGGACAGTGCAAGAGACCCAGTACTTC | CASSRRTVQETQYF
- | TRBJ1-1 | TRBV6-5 | - | TGTGCCAGCAGCCAAGCGGGGGGGAACACTGAAGCTTTCTTT | CASSQAGGNTEAFF